The clone carrying this T cell receptor beta chain was recorded a few times. As yet, its antigen is unknown. Molecular barcoding with unique molecular identifiers was used for the TCRbeta library. From the PCR reads, TCRdb called clonotypes with MiXCR, one entry per CDR3 protein. This sample has 450,000 to 700,000 distinct CDR3 sequences, with roughly 30% found just once. The sample is drawn from a study of T-cell reconstitution after alpha-beta-depleted transplantation in children. General study points: It was surviving recipient T cells and thymic progenitors that gave some patients high TCRbeta diversity at day 60. The main origin of T-cell counts and diversity one year after transplant was newly produced T cells. At around two months after transplant, the alpha-beta T cells were reportedly derived from several hundred expanded clones that came from non-depleted graft cells.

The germline CDR1 and CDR2 sequences are DFQATT and SNEGSKA (reference sequence). The CDR3 sequence is 15 residues long. V was pared by 2 bases and J by 5 bases, with 16 bases between. The V and J genes are TRBV20-1 and TRBJ2-1, with D possibly TRBD2 on 5 matching bases. The receptor comes from a boy under three years old with Wiskott-Aldrich syndrome, due to receive a stem cell transplant. The sequenced sample was PBMCs, obtained before TCRalphabeta/CD19-depleted stem cell transplant. CDR3 loop: CSARKGGGSDNEQFF. CDR3 nucleotides: TGCAGTGCTAGAAAGGGCGGAGGTTCGGACAATGAGCAGTTCTTC.